This entry describes one TCR beta chain. The antigen remains unidentified. Per germline, CDR1 MGHRA and CDR2 YSYEKL. V lost 1 base, J lost 0 bases, and 10 bases lay in between. The CDR3 is 16 residues long. The data stem from a study of identifying expanded T cells in peripheral blood. Study observations and caveats: Differentially abundant clones: approximately 1.3 between replicates, about 15 at roughly 13 days, 19 to 20 at four.

TCRdb keeps only in-frame clones here, not all; method: immunoSEQ multiplex PCR. The table includes approximately 63,000 clones, around 87% detected once. The chain is built from TRBV4-1 and TRBJ1-3; no definite D call. The sequenced sample consisted of blood. This sequence originates from a person between 18 and 75 years old in good health. This chain's CDR3 is CASSQGTLSSGNTIYF. In DNA, the CDR3 is TGCGCCAGCAGCCAAGGGACTCTGAGCTCTGGAAACACCATATATTTT.